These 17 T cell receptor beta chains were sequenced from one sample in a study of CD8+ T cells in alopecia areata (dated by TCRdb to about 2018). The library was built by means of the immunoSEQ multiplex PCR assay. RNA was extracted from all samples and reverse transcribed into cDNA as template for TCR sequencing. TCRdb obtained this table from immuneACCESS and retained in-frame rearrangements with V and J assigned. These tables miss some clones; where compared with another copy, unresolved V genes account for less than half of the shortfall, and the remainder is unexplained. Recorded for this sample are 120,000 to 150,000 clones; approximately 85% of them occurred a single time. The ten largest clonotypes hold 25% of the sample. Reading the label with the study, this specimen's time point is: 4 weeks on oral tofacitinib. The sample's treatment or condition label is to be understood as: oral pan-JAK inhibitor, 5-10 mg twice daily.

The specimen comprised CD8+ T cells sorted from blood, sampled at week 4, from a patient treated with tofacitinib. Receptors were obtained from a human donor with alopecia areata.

The CDR3 sequence: CSVAQRADNEQFF. In nucleotides, the CDR3 is TGCAGCGTTGCCCAGCGGGCTGACAATGAGCAGTTCTTC. The chain carries TRBV29-1 and TRBJ2-1, with D possibly matching TRBD2 (6 bases). The CDR3 runs to 13 residues. V lost 4 bases to trimming and J lost 5 bases, with 12 bases between them. Germline V lookup: CDR1 SQVTM, CDR2 ANQGSEA.

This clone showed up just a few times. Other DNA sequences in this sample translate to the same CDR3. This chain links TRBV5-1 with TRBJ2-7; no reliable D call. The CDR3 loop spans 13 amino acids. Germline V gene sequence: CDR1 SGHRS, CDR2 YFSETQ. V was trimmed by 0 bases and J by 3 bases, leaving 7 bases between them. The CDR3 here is CASSLDSFYEQYF. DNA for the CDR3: TGCGCCAGCAGCTTGGACAGTTTCTACGAGCAGTACTTC.

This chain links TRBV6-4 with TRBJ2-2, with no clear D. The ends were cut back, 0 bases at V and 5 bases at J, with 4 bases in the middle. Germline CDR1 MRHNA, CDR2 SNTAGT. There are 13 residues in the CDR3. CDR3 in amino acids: CASSDSLTGELFF. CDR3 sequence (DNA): TGTGCCAGCAGTGACTCGCTTACCGGGGAGCTGTTTTTT.

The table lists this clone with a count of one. The CDR3, as DNA: TGTGCCAGCAGCCAAGGACAGGGGGCGCATCCCTTTCAAGAGACCCAGTACTTC. Translated, it gives CASSQGQGAHPFQETQYF. The V and J genes are TRBV5-4 and TRBJ2-5, with TRBD1 matching 11 bases. Losses at the gene ends were 4 bases for V and 2 bases for J; bases not matched to a gene: 13. Looked up from germline, CDR1 is SGHNT and CDR2 is YYREEE (reference sequence). This CDR3 contains 18 residues.

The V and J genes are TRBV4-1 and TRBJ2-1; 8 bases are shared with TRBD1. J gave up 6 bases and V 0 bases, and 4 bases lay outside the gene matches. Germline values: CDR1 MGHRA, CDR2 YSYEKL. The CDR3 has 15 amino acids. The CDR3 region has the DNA TGCGCCAGCAGCCAAGACACAGGGGGAGGCAATGAGCAGTTCTTC. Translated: CASSQDTGGGNEQFF.

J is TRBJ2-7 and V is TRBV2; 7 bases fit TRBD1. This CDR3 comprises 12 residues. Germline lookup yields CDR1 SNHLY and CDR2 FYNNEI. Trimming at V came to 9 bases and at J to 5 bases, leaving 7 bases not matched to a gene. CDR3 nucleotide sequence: TGTGCCAGTAGGACAGGATTCAACGAGCAGTACTTC. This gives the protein CASRTGFNEQYF.

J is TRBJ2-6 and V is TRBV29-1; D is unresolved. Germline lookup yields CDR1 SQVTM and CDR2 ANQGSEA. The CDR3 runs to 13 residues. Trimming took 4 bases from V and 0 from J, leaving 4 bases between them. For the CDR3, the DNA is TGCAGCGTTGCCATCTCTGGGGCCAACGTCCTGACTTTC. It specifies CSVAISGANVLTF.

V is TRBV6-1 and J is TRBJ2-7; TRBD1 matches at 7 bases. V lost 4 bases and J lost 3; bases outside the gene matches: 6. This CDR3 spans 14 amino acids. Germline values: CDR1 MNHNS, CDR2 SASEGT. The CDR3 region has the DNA TGTGCCAGCAGTGTCGGACAGGTTCTCTACGAGCAGTACTTC. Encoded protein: CASSVGQVLYEQYF.

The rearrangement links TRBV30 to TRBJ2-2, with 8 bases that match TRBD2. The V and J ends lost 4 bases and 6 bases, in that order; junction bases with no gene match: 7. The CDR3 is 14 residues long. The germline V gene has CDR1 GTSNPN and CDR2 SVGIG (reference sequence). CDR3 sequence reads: CAWMVGAGAGELFF. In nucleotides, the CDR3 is TGTGCCTGGATGGTAGGAGCGGGGGCCGGGGAGCTGTTTTTT.

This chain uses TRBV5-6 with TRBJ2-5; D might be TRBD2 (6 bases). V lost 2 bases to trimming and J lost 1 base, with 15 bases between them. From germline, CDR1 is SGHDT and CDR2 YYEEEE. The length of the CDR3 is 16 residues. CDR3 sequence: CASSFVGGGSQETQYF. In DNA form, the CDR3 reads TGTGCCAGCAGCTTTGTGGGGGGAGGCAGCCAAGAGACCCAGTACTTC.

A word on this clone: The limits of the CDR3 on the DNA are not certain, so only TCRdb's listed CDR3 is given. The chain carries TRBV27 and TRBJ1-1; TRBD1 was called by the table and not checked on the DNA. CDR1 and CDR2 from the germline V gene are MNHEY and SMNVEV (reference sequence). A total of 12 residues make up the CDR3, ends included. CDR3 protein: CASSTSQGEAFF.

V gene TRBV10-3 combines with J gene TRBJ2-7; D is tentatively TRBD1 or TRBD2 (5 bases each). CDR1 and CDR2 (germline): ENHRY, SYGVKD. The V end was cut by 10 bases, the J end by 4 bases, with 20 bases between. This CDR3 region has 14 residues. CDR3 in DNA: TGTGCCACCGGGGACCTTAGCCCAATATACGAGCAGTACTTC. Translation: CATGDLSPIYEQYF.

As DNA, the CDR3 is TGTGCCAGCAGCCAGATCCCGGGCGCCTCACAAGAGACCCAGTACTTC. Residues: CASSQIPGASQETQYF. J is TRBJ2-5 and V is TRBV7-2; no firm D call. Germline CDR1 and CDR2: SGHTA and FQGNSA. Trimming left V 5 bases short and J 2 bases short, with 18 bases between. The CDR3 is 16 amino acids.

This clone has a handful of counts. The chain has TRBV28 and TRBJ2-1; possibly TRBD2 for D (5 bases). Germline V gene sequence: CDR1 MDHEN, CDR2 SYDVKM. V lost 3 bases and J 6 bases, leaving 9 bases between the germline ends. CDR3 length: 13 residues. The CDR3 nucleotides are TGTGCCAGCAGTTTTCTTGAGGGCAATGAGCAGTTCTTC. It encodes CASSFLEGNEQFF.

As DNA, the CDR3 is TGTGCCAGCAGTCTCGACTTTGGCTATGAGCAGTTCTTC. Its protein product is CASSLDFGYEQFF. The genes are TRBV7-2 and TRBJ2-1; no definite D call. Germline V gives CDR1 SGHTA, CDR2 FQGNSA. The CDR3 runs 13 residues. V shed 6 bases and J shed 8 bases, with 14 bases lying between them.

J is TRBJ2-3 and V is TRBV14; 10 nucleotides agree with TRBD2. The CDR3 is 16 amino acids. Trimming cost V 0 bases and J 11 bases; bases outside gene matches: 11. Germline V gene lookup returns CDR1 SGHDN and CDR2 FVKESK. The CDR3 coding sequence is TGTGCCAGCAGCCAAGAGACCGGGACTAGCGTCATGGTGCAGTATTTT. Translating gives CASSQETGTSVMVQYF.

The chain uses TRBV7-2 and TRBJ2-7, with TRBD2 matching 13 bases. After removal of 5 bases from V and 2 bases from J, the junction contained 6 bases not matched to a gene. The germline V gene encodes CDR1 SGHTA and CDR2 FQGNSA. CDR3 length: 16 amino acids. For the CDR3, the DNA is TGTGCCAGCAGCCGACTAGCGGGGGGCGTCCCCTACGAGCAGTACTTC. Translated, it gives CASSRLAGGVPYEQYF. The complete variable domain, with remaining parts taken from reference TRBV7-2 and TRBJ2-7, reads GAGVSQSPSNKVTEKGKDVELRCDPISGHTALYWYRQSLGQGLEFLIYFQGNSAPDKSGLPSDRFSAERTGGSVSTLTIQRTQQEDSAVYLCASSRLAGGVPYEQYFGPGTRLTVT.